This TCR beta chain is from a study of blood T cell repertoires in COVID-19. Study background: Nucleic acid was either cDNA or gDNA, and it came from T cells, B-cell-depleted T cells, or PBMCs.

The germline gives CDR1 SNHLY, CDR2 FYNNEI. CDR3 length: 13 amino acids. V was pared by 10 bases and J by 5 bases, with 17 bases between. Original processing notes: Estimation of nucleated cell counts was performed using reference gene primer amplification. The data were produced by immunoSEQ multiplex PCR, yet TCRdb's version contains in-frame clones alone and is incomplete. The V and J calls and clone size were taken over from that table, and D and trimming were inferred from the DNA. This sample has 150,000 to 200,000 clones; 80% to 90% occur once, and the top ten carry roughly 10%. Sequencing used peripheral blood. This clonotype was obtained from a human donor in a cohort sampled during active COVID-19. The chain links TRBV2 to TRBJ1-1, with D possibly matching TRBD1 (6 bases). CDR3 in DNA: TGTGCCACCCGAGGAGAGGGGGGGACTGAAGCTTTCTTT. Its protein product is CATRGEGGTEAFF.